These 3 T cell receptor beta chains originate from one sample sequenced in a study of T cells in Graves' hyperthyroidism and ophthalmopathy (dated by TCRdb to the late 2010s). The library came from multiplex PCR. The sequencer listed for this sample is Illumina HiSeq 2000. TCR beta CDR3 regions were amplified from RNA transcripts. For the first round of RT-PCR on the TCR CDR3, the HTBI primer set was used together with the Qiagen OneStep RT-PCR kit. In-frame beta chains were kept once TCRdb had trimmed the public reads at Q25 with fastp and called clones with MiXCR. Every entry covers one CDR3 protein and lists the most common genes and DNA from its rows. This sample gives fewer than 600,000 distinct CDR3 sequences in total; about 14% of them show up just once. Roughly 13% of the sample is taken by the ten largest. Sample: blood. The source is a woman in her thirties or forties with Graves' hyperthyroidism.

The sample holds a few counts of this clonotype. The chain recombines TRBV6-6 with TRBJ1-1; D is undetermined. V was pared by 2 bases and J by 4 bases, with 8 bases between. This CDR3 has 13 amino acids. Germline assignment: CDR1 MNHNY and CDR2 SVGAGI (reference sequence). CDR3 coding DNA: TGTGCCAGCAGTTACGGGGTGGCCACTGAAGCTTTCTTT. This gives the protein CASSYGVATEAFF.

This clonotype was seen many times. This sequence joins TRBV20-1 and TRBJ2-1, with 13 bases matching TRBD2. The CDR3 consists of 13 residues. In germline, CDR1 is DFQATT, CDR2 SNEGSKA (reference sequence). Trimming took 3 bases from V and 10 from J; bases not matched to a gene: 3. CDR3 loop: CSARPGLAGEQFF. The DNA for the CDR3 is TGCAGTGCTAGGCCGGGACTAGCGGGAGAGCAGTTCTTC.

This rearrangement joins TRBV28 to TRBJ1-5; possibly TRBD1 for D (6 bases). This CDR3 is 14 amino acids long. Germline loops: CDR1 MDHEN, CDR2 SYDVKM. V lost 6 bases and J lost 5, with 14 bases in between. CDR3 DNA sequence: TGTGCCAGCAGGCCACCAGGGGACCATCAGCCCCAGCATTTT. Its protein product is CASRPPGDHQPQHF. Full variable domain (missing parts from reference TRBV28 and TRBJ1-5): DVKVTQSSRYLVKRTGEKVFLECVQDMDHENMFWYRQDPGLGLRLIYFSYDVKMKEKGDIPEGYSVSREKKERFSLILESASTNQTSMYLCASRPPGDHQPQHFGDGTRLSIL.